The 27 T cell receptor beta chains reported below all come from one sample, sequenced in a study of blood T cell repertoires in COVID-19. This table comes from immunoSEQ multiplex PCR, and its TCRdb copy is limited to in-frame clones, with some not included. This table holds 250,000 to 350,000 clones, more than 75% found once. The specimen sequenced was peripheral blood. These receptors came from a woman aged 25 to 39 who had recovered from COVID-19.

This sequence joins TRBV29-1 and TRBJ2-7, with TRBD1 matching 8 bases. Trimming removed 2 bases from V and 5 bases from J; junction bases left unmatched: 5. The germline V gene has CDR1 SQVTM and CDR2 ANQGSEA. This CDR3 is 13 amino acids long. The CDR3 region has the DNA TGCAGCGTTGAACCCAGGGGGCATCACGAGCAGTACTTC. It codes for CSVEPRGHHEQYF.

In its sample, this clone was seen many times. CDR3 bases: TGTGCCAGCAGCTTGGTTACAGGGCTAAGGGAGACCCAGTACTTC. It specifies CASSLVTGLRETQYF. The genes are TRBV5-8 and TRBJ2-5; possibly TRBD1 for D (6 bases). V was clipped by 0 bases and J by 5 bases, with 14 bases between them. Germline V CDR1 and CDR2: SGHTS, YDEGEE. CDR3 length: 15 residues.

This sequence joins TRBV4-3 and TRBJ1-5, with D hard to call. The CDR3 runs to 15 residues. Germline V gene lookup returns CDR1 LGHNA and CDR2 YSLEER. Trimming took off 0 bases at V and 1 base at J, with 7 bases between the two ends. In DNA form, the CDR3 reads TGCGCCAGCAGCCAAGACACCCAGAGCAATCAGCCCCAGCATTTT. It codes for CASSQDTQSNQPQHF.

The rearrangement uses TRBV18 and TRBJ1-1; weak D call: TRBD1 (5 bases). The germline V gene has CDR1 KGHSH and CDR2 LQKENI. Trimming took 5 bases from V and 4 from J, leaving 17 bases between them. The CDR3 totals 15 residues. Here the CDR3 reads CASSEGALVSTEAFF. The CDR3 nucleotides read TGTGCCAGCTCAGAAGGGGCTCTCGTTTCCACTGAAGCTTTCTTT.

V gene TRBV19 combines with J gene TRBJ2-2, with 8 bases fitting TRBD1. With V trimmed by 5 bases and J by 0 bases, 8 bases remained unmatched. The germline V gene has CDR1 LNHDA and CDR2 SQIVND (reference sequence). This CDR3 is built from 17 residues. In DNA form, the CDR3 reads TGTGCCAGTAGTCCCCGGGACAGGCGATCGAACACCGGGGAGCTGTTTTTT. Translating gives CASSPRDRRSNTGELFF. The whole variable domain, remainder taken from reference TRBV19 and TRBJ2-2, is DGGITQSPKYLFRKEGQNVTLSCEQNLNHDAMYWYRQDPGQGLRLIYYSQIVNDFQKGDIAEGYSVSREKKESFPLTVTSAQKNPTAFYLCASSPRDRRSNTGELFFGEGSRLTVL.

The DNA for the CDR3 is TGTGCCAGCAGTGAAAGGACTACATCCTACGAGCAGTACTTC. It codes for CASSERTTSYEQYF. The V call is TRBV2, the J call TRBJ2-7; TRBD2 might be the D (6 bases). This CDR3 contains 14 residues. V was clipped by 2 bases and J by 1 base, with 9 bases between them. The germline gives CDR1 SNHLY, CDR2 FYNNEI.

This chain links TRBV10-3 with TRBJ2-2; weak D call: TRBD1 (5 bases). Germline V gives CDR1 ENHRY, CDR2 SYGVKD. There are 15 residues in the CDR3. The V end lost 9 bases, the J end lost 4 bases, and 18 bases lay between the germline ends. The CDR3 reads CAIQQAQASTGELFF. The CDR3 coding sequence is TGTGCCATTCAACAGGCCCAGGCGAGCACCGGGGAGCTGTTTTTT.

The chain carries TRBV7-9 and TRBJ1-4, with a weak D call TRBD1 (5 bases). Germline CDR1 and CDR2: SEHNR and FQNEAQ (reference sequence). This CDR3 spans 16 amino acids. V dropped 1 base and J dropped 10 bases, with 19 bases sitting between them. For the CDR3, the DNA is TGTGCCAGCAGCTTAGAATCCCCCAGGGAATGGGGAAAACTGTTTTTT. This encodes CASSLESPREWGKLFF.

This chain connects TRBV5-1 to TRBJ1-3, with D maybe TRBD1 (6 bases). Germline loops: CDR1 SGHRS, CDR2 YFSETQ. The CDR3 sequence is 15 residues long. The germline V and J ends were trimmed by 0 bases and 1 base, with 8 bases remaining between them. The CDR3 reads CASSLGGTSGNTIYF. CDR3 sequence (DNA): TGCGCCAGCAGCTTGGGAGGGACATCTGGAAACACCATATATTTT.

This chain's CDR3 is CASRGMTELNYGYTF. CDR3 DNA sequence: TGTGCCAGCAGAGGAATGACAGAACTAAACTATGGCTACACCTTC. The rearrangement joins TRBV6-5 to TRBJ1-2; possibly TRBD1 for D (5 bases). CDR1 and CDR2 (germline): MNHEY, SVGAGI. CDR3 length equals 15 residues. With 6 bases removed from V and 2 bases from J, the gap between germline ends came to 16 bases.

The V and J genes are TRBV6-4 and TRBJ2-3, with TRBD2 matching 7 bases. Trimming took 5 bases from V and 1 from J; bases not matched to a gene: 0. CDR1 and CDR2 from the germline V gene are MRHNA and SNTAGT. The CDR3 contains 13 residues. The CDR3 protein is CASSRGGTDTQYF. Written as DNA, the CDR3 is TGTGCCAGCAGTCGGGGGGGCACAGATACGCAGTATTTT.

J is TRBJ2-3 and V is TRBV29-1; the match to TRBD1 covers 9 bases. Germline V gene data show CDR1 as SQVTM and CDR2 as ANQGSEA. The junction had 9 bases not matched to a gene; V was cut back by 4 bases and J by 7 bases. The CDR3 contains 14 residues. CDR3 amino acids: CSVVGRGTGNTQYF. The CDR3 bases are TGCAGCGTTGTTGGGAGGGGGACAGGGAATACGCAGTATTTT.

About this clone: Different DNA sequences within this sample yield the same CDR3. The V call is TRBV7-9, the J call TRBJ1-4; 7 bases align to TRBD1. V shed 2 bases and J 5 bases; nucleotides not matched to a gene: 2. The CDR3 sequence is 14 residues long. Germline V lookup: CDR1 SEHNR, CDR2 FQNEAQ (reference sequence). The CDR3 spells CASSLRQGNEKLFF. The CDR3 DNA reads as TGTGCCAGCAGCTTACGACAGGGAAATGAAAAACTGTTTTTT.

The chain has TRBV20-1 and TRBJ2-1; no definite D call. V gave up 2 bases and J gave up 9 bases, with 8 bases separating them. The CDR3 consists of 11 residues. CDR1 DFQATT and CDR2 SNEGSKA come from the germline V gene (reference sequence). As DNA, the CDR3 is TGCAGTGCTAGATCTCCGGTTGAGCAGTTCTTC. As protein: CSARSPVEQFF.

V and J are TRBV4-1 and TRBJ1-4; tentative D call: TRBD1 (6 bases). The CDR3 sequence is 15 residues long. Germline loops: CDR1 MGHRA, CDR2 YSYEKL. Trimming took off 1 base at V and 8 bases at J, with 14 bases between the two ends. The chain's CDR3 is CASSQGQGGAEKLFF. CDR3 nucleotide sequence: TGCGCCAGCAGCCAAGGCCAAGGGGGGGCGGAAAAACTGTTTTTT.

The CDR3 region has the DNA TGTGCCAGCAGTTTACTTGACTATGGCTACACCTTC. Amino acids: CASSLLDYGYTF. This chain links TRBV12-3 or TRBV12-4 with TRBJ1-2; D is unresolved. Trimming stripped 2 bases from V and 3 bases from J, with 4 bases between. CDR3 size: 12 residues.

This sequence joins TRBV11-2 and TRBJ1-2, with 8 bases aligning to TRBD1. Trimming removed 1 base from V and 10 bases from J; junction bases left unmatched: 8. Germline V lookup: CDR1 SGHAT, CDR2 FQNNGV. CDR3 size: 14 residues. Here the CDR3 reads CASSLGGTGGVYTF. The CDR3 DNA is TGTGCCAGCAGCTTAGGGGGAACAGGGGGAGTCTACACCTTC.

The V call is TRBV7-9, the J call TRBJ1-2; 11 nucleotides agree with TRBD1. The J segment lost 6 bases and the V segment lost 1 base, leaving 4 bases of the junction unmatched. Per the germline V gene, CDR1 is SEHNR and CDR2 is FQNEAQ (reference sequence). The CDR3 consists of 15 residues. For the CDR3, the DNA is TGTGCCAGCAGCTTAGAGGACAGGGGGCTGGATGGCTACACCTTC. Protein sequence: CASSLEDRGLDGYTF.

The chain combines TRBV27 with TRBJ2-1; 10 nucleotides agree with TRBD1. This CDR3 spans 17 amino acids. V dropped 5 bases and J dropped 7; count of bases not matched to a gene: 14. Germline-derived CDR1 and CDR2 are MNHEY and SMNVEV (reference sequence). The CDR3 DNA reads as TGTGCCAGCAGTCCGCTTCGTGGGACAGGGGCGGGAAATGAGCAGTTCTTC. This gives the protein CASSPLRGTGAGNEQFF.

The CDR3 sequence: CASSLVTLNTEAFF. CDR3 DNA sequence: TGTGCCAGCAGCTTAGTGACACTGAACACTGAAGCTTTCTTT. The rearrangement joins TRBV7-2 to TRBJ1-1, with D uncertain. The length of the CDR3 is 14 residues. V was clipped by 1 base and J by 0 bases, with 6 bases between them. The germline V gene has CDR1 SGHTA and CDR2 FQGNSA.

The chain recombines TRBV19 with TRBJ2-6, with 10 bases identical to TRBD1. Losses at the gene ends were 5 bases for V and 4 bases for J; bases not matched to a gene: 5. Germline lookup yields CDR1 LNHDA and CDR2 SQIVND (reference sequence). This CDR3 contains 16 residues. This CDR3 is CASSDDRGPGANVLTF. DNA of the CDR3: TGTGCCAGTAGTGACGACAGGGGGCCCGGGGCCAACGTCCTGACTTTC.

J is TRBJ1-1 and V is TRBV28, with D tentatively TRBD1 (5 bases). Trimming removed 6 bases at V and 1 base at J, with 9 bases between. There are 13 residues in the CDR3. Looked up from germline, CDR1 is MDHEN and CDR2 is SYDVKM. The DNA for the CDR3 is TGTGCCAGCAGATCGGACACGAACACTGAAGCTTTCTTT. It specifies CASRSDTNTEAFF.

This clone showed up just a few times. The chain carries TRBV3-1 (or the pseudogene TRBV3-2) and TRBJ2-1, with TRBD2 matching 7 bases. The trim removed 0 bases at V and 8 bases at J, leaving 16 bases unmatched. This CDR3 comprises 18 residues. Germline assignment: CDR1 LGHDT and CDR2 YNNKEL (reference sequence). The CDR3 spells CASSQDSTAAREWHEQFF. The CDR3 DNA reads TGTGCCAGCAGCCAAGATTCAACCGCGGCGCGGGAGTGGCATGAGCAGTTCTTC.

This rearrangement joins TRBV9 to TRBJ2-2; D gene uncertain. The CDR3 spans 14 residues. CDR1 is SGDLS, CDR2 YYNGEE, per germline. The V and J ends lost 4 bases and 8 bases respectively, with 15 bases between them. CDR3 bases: TGTGCCAGCAGCCGACAACTCCTCCCAGGGGAGCTGTTTTTT. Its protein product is CASSRQLLPGELFF.

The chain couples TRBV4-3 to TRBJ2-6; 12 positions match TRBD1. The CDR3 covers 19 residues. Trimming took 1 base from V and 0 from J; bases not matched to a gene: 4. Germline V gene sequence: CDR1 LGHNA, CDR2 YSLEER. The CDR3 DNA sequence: TGCGCCAGCAGCCAAGCCGGGACAGGGGGCCCCTCTGGGGCCAACGTCCTGACTTTC. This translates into CASSQAGTGGPSGANVLTF.

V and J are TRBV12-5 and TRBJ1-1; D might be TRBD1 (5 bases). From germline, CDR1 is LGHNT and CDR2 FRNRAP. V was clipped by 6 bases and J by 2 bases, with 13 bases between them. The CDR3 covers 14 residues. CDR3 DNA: TGTGCTAGTGGGCCCGACAGCCTAAACACTGAAGCTTTCTTT. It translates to CASGPDSLNTEAFF.

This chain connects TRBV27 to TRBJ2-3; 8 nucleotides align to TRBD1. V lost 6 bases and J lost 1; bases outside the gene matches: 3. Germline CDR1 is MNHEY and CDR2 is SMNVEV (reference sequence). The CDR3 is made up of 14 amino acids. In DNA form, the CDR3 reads TGTGCCAGCAGGAAACAGGGGGGCACAGATACGCAGTATTTT. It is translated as CASRKQGGTDTQYF.